The T cell receptor beta chain described here comes from a study of blood T cell repertoires in COVID-19 (dated by TCRdb to the early 2020s). For the wider study: The collaborator samples originated in the United States, Italy and Spain and spanned the acute and convalescent phases of COVID-19. The material from the prospective study consisted of cDNA or gDNA derived from T cells, B-cell-depleted T cells, or PBMCs. Deeply sampled blood TCRbeta repertoires from subjects exposed to, actively infected with, or recovered from COVID-19 were included in the dataset. The repertoires were released in a freely available public database intended as a resource for research on the immune response to SARS-CoV-2. The samples were drawn from the first 160 participants of the ongoing ImmuneRACE study and from 1,254 subjects provided by 6 global collaborators. The sample metadata nearly always contained a de-identified subject ID, COVID-19 status, age in years and sex. Where available, HLA class I and class II types were taken from metadata supplied by the sample provider and were not determined by assay-based typing.

The paper as a whole reports these results and caveats: How much clinical and demographic metadata was included differed by source and by participant, and the metadata was provided uncurated.

TCRbeta CDR3 regions were amplified from genomic DNA by means of the immunoSEQ Assay, a bias-controlled multiplex PCR. As for the original processing: Nucleated cell counts per sample were estimated from amplification of reference gene primers within the assay. Sequence reads were collapsed and filtered to measure the absolute abundance of every unique TCRbeta CDR3 rearrangement. For each sample, productive Simpson clonality was calculated as the square root of Simpson's diversity index across productive rearrangements. TCRdb limited this immuneACCESS table to in-frame rearrangements with V and J called. A share of clones is missing; checked studies link under half to unresolved V genes, and the rest is unexplained. The V and J calls and clone size come from that table; D and trimming were worked out from the DNA. This sample gives about 220,000 clones in total; roughly 85% of them show up just once. The ten most abundant clones make up 2.4% of the sample.

The trim is 6 bases for V and 2 bases for J, with a gap of 10 bases between the germline ends. The CDR3 runs 13 residues from the cysteine to the phenylalanine. Solely the CDR3 DNA is kept, with 39 bases framed from the first base. The germline V gene specifies ENHRY as CDR1 and SYGVKD as CDR2. As concerns this clone: Its antigen remains undetermined. Base qualities are not at hand, and no much larger clone is one base apart.

One collaborating source in Seattle enrolled patients during active infection and followed them longitudinally through the course of disease. Collaborating institutions collected whole blood in K2EDTA tubes following their own protocols. Collaborator samples were shipped for TCRbeta analysis as frozen whole blood, isolated PBMCs, or DNA extracted from either sample type. The TCR sequence derives from a woman in her 70s with COVID-19, enrolled during active disease. Sequenced material: peripheral blood. The V and J segments used are TRBV10-3 and TRBJ1-1; the D segment cannot be called with confidence. The nucleotides are TGTGCCATCAGCCCCTCGGGAAACACTGAAGCTTTCTTT. This gives the protein CAISPSGNTEAFF.